This T cell receptor beta chain was profiled in a study of blood T cell repertoires in COVID-19. The wider study: Researchers got acute and convalescent COVID-19 samples from the United States, Italy and Spain. T cells, B-cell-depleted T cells, or PBMCs provided the cDNA or gDNA that served as material.

As processed by the authors: Amplifying reference gene primers gave estimates of nucleated cell counts. Profiled with immunoSEQ multiplex PCR; TCRdb holds only in-frame clones, not every one. V, J and clone size are those of that table, while D and trimming were read from the DNA. The table records about 52,000 clones, about 84% of them present only once. This CDR3 has 14 residues. The germline gives CDR1 SNHLY, CDR2 FYNNEI. V was pared by 6 bases and J by 5 bases, with 3 bases of the junction left unmatched. The genes are TRBV2 and TRBJ2-5, with TRBD2 matching 13 bases. This sequence originates from an elderly woman with acute or convalescent COVID-19. Sequencing was performed on peripheral blood. CDR3 DNA: TGTGCCAGCAGGGTGACTAGCGGGGGGGAGACCCAGTACTTC. This encodes CASRVTSGGETQYF.